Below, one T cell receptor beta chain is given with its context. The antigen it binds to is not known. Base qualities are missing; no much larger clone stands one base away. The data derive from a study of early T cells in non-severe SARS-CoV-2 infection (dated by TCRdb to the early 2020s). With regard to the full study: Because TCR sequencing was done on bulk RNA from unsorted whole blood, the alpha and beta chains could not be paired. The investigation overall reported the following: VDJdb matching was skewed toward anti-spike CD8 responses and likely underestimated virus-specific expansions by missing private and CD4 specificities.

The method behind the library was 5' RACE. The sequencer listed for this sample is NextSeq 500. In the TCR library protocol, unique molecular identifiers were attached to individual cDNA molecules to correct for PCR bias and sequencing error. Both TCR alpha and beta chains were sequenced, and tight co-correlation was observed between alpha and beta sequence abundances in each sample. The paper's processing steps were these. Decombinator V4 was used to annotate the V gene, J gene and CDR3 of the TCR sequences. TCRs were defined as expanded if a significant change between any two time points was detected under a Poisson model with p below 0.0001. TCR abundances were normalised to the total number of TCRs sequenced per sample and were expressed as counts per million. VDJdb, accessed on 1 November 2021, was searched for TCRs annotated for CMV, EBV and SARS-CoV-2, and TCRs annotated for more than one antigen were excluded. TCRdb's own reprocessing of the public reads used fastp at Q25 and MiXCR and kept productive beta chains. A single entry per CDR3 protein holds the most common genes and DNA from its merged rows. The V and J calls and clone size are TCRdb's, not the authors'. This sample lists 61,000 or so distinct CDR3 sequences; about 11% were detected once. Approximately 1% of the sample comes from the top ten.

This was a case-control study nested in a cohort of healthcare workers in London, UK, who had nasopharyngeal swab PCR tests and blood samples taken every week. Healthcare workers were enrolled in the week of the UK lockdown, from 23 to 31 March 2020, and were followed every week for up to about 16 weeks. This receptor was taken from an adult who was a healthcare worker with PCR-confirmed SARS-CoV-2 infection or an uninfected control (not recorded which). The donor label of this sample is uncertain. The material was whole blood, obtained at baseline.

The CDR3 region: CASSHGDRNYGYTF. DNA sequence: TGTGCCAGCAGCCACGGGGATCGCAACTATGGCTACACCTTC. The sequence links TRBV14 to TRBJ1-2; the D gene is not confidently resolved. The junction carries 10 bases between V and J, which are trimmed by 3 bases and 2 bases respectively. The CDR3 holds 14 amino acids from the cysteine to the phenylalanine. Only CDR3 DNA is held: 42 bases, read in frame from base 1. CDR1 and CDR2, looked up from the germline V gene, are SGHDN and FVKESK.